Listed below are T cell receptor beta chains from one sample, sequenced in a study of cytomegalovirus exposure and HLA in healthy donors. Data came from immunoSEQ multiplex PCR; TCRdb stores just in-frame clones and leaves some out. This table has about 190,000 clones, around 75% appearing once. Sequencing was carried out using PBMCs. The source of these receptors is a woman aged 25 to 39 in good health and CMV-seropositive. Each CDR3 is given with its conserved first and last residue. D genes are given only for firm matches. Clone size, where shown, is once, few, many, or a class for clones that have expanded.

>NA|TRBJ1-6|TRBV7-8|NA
TGTGCCAGCAGCCCTAAGAGGGCAATCTCCTATAATTCACCCCTCCACTTT
CASSPKRAISYNSPLHF
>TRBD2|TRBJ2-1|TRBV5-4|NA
TGTGCCAGCAGCTCGGGACTAGCGGGAGGGTTTGAGCAGTTCTTC
CASSSGLAGGFEQFF
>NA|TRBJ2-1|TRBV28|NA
TGTGCCAGCAGTTTAACCGGAGGGGGCACCAACAATGAGCAGTTCTTC
CASSLTGGGTNNEQFF
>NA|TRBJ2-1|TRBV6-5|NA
TGTGCCAGCAGTGAGGCTAGCGAGAATGAGCAGTTCTTC
CASSEASENEQFF
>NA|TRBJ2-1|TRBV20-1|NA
TGCAGTGCGCCAGACTTGAATGAGCAGTTCTTC
CSAPDLNEQFF
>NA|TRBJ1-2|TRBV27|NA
TGTGCCAGCAAGACGACGACAGGTGGCTACACCTTC
CASKTTTGGYTF
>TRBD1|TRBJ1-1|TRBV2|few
TGTGCCAGCAGTGAATGGACAGGTGAGAACACTGAAGCTTTCTTT
CASSEWTGENTEAFF
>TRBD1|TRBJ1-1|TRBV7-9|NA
TGTGCCAGCAGCCAAACAGGGGGCCGGGTGACTGAAGCTTTCTTT
CASSQTGGRVTEAFF
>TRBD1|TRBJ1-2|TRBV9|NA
TGTGCCAGCAGCGCGGACAGGGCGACCTACACCTTC
CASSADRATYTF
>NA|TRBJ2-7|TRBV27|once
TGTGCCAGCAGTTTCCAGGGGGGCGAGCAGTACTTC
CASSFQGGEQYF
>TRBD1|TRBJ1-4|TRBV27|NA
TGTGCCAGCAGGACAGGGGGCGCCAATGGAAAACTGTTTTTT
CASRTGGANGKLFF
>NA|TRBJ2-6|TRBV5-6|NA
TGTGCCAGCAGCTTGCGGGTAATCGCTGGGGCCAACGTCCTGACTTTC
CASSLRVIAGANVLTF
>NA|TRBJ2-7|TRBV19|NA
TGTGCCAGTAGTATTGGGACTCCCAGCTCCTACGAGCAGTACTTC
CASSIGTPSSYEQYF
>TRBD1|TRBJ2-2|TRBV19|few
TGTGCCAGTAGTGCGCTGATCCCGGGACAGTCTACCGGGGAGCTGTTTTTT
CASSALIPGQSTGELFF
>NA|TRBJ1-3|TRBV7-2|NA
TGTGCCAGCAGCCGGACCAGGGGAAAATCTGGAAACACCATATATTTT
CASSRTRGKSGNTIYF
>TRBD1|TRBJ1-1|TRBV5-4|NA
TGTGCCAGCAGCTTGGGGGGCCAGGGGGCAGGGACTGAAGCTTTCTTT
CASSLGGQGAGTEAFF
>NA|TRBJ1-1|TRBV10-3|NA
TGTGCCATCAGTGAGTCGCCGAGGACTGAAGCTTTCTTT
CAISESPRTEAFF
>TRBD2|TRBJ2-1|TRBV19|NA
TGTGCCAGTAGTATAATAGCGGGAACGGCCAATGAGCAGTTCTTC
CASSIIAGTANEQFF
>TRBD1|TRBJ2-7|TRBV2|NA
TGTGTCAGCAGTCCTTTTATTGGACAGGGGGTATACGAGCAGTACTTC
CVSSPFIGQGVYEQYF
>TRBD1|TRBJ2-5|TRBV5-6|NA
TGTGCCAGCACCTCTCCCGGGACAGGAGACGAAGAGACCCAGTACTTC
CASTSPGTGDEETQYF
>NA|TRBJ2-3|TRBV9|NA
TGTGCCAGCAGCGTAGGAGCGGGCCTCGATACGCAGTATTTT
CASSVGAGLDTQYF
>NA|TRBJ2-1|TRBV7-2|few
TGTGCCAGCAGCTTAGAAAAGTGGGCCGATGAGCAGTTCTTC
CASSLEKWADEQFF
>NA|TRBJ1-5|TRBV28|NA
TGTGCCAGTCGTAACCCGAACTTCGGCAATCAGCCCCAGCATTTT
CASRNPNFGNQPQHF
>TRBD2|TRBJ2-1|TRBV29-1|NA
TGCAGCGTTGAAGCAAAGAGGACTAGCGGGAGGGCAAATGAGCAGTTCTTC
CSVEAKRTSGRANEQFF
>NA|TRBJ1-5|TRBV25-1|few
TGTGCCAGCAGTGAATTGGAAGGGAGATTATTAAACAATCAGCCCCAGCATTTT
CASSELEGRLLNNQPQHF
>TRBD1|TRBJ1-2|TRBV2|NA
TGTGCCAGCAAGTTCGACAGGGGTGATGGCTACACCTTC
CASKFDRGDGYTF
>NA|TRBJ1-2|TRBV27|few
TGTGCCAGCAGTCCCCAGGGGAACTATGGCTACACCTTC
CASSPQGNYGYTF
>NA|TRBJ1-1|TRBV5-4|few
TGTGCCAGCAGCTTAAGGGGCCCCACGAACACTGAAGCTTTCTTT
CASSLRGPTNTEAFF
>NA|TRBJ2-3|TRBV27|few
TGTGCCAGCAGTTCCGGACTCAGCACAGATACGCAGTATTTT
CASSSGLSTDTQYF
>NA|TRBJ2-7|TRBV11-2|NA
TGTGCCAGCAGCTTAGTCCGGGGGTCTGAGCAGTACTTC
CASSLVRGSEQYF
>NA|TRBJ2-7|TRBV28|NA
TGTGCCAGCAGTTTCCGGGGTGGCGAGCAGTACTTC
CASSFRGGEQYF
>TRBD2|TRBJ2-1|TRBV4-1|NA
TGCGCCAGCAGCCATAAGGGACTAGCGGTTCCGCTAAGCTCCTACAATGAGCAGTTCTTC
CASSHKGLAVPLSSYNEQFF
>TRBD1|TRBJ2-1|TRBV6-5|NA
TGTGCCAGCAGCCTCGGGACAGGGAATGAGCAGTTCTTC
CASSLGTGNEQFF
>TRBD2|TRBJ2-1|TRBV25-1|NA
TGTGCCAGCACTGGACTAGCGGGATCCTACAATGAGCAGTTCTTC
CASTGLAGSYNEQFF
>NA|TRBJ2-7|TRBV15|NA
TGTGCCACCAGCAGGTACGAGGGGGGGGTCTACGAGCAGTACTTC
CATSRYEGGVYEQYF
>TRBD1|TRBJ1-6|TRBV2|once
TGTGCCAGCAGCGCCGGGACAGGGGGTTCACCCCTCCACTTT
CASSAGTGGSPLHF
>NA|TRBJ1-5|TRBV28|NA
TGTGCCACCTCCGGAGGAGGTCATCAGCCCCAGCATTTT
CATSGGGHQPQHF
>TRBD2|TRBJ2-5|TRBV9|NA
TGTGCCAGCAGCTTTGGGACTAGCGGGAGCATTGGAGAGACCCAGTACTTC
CASSFGTSGSIGETQYF
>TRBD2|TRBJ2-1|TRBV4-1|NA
TGCGCCAGCAGCCATGGACTAGCGGGGGCCTACAATGAGCAGTTCTTC
CASSHGLAGAYNEQFF
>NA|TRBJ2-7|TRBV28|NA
TGTGCCAGCACCTGGCCCGGGAGCAGGGACGAGCAGTACTTC
CASTWPGSRDEQYF
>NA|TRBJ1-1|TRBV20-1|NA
TGCAGTGCAGCCCTAGGAGGGGCGGCTTTCTTT
CSAALGGAAFF
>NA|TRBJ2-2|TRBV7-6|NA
TGTGCCAGCAGCTTAGTGGGAGACGGCACCGGGGAGCTGTTTTTT
CASSLVGDGTGELFF
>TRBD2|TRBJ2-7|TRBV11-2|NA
TGTGCCAGCAGCTTAGCCTTGAGTAGCGGGAGTTTTCAAGTGTACGAGCAGTACTTC
CASSLALSSGSFQVYEQYF
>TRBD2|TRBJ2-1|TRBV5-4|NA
TGTGCCAGCAGCCGGACTAGCGGGACCTTCTACAATGAGCAGTTCTTC
CASSRTSGTFYNEQFF
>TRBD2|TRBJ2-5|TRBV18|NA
TGTGCCAGCTCACCCGGAGCGGGAGGGGAGACCCAGTACTTC
CASSPGAGGETQYF
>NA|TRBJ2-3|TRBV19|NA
TGTGCCAGTAGTATAGACGCCTTAGCGACACCCACAGATACGCAGTATTTT
CASSIDALATPTDTQYF
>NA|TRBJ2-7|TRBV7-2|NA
TGTGCCAGCAGCTTAGCGGTCCAGTACGAGCAGTACTTC
CASSLAVQYEQYF
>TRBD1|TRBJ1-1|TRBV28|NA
TGTGCCAGCACCGAAGGGACAGGGGGAAACACTGAAGCTTTCTTT
CASTEGTGGNTEAFF
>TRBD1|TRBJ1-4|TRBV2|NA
TGTGCCAGCATTCCCCCCGTCAACAGGGGCTCCTACGAAAAACTGTTTTTT
CASIPPVNRGSYEKLFF
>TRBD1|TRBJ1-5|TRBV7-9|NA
TGTTCCAGCAGCTTAGTTGGGACAGGGGGAACTCAGCCCCAGCATTTT
CSSSLVGTGGTQPQHF
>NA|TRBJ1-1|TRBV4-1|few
TGCGCCAGCATCCCAGTGTGGGGGGAACGGGGGACTGAAGCTTTCTTT
CASIPVWGERGTEAFF
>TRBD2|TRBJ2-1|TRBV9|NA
TGTGCCAGCAGCGTAGATCCCATAGCGGGAGTAACCTACAATGAGCAGTTCTTC
CASSVDPIAGVTYNEQFF
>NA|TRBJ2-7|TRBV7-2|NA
TGTGCCAGCAGCCCCCGGACTCGCTCCTACGAGCAGTACTTC
CASSPRTRSYEQYF